This T cell receptor (beta chain) was obtained from a study of cytomegalovirus exposure and HLA in healthy donors. Study-wide results and caveats: Trimming of TCR beta V- and J-genes showed a link, identified in a later analysis, to a missense DCLRE1C variant. Researchers catalogued approximately 160 TCR beta chains as cytomegalovirus-associated.

Germline trimming cut 7 bases from V and 4 bases from J; bases unmatched to any gene: 9. This CDR3 has 15 residues. In germline, CDR1 is MDHEN, CDR2 SYDVKM. Researchers ran the PCR with 60 Vbeta and 13 Jbeta primers. Clones were sequenced by immunoSEQ multiplex PCR, and TCRdb holds only the in-frame ones, with some missing. Altogether 75,000 to 95,000 clones are present, roughly 80% being singletons, with the ten largest covering around 4.3%. A remark on this clone: Antigen specificity is unknown.

The chain carries TRBV28 and TRBJ2-1, with TRBD2 matching over 8 bases. The sequencing sample was made of PBMCs. The origin of this receptor is a middle-aged woman in good health and CMV-seropositive. CDR3 DNA: TGTGCCAGCATCGGAGCGGGAGTTACGTACAATGAGCAGTTCTTC. It encodes CASIGAGVTYNEQFF.